A few counts support the clone carrying this TCR beta chain. Its antigen is as yet unknown. This sample was included in a study of early T cells in non-severe SARS-CoV-2 infection. Across the whole study: The study sequenced bulk RNA from unsorted whole blood, with chains unpaired.

Researchers tagged individual cDNA molecules with unique molecular identifiers. TCRdb itself ran the 5' RACE reads through MiXCR, one entry per CDR3 protein. The sample has approximately 110,000 distinct CDR3 sequences, under 15% seen once. General study results and limits: A preference for anti-spike CD8 responses marked VDJdb matching, which missed private and CD4 specificities.

Germline CDR1 is SGHVS and CDR2 is FNYEAQ. This CDR3 is 16 amino acids long. V was clipped by 10 bases and J by 4 bases; unmatched bases: 15. This clonotype was obtained from an adult who was a healthcare worker with PCR-confirmed SARS-CoV-2 infection or an uninfected control (not recorded which). What was sequenced was whole blood. The V and J genes are TRBV7-6 and TRBJ2-1; 8 bases line up with TRBD2. CDR3 nucleotides: TGTGCCACCGGGACTAGACGACTAAAGGGTTACAATGAGCAGTTCTTC. Translation gives CATGTRRLKGYNEQFF.